These 17 T cell receptor beta chains were sequenced from one sample in a study of Graves' ophthalmopathy and Graves' hyperthyroidism. Beta-chain TCR CDR3 regions were amplified from RNA transcripts. First-round RT-PCR with HTBI primers preceded a second-round multiplex PCR. One entry per CDR3 protein, called by TCRdb with MiXCR from the multiplex PCR reads. This sample has hundreds of thousands of distinct CDR3 sequences, with roughly 21% found just once. Sequencing input: peripheral blood. The receptors originated from a woman aged 45-59 years with Graves' ophthalmopathy.

This clonotype was found many times. The chain couples TRBV28 to TRBJ2-7; TRBD1 matches 9 bases. Germline V gives CDR1 MDHEN, CDR2 SYDVKM. Germline trimming cut 5 bases from V and 2 bases from J; bases unmatched to any gene: 10. The CDR3 has 16 amino acids. The CDR3 loop is CASSPNPGTGTYEQYF. CDR3 DNA: TGTGCCAGCAGTCCTAATCCGGGGACAGGGACCTACGAGCAGTACTTC.

Many counts were recorded for this clonotype. J is TRBJ1-2 and V is TRBV4-1; D gene unclear. CDR3 length: 14 residues. Germline-derived CDR1 and CDR2 are MGHRA and YSYEKL. V lost 0 bases to trimming and J lost 4 bases, with 9 bases between them. CDR3 bases: TGCGCCAGCAGCCAAGAATGGGGAGGCTATGGCTACACCTTC. This sequence encodes CASSQEWGGYGYTF.

This rearrangement joins TRBV7-8 to TRBJ1-6; TRBD1 might be the D (5 bases). Germline V CDR1 and CDR2: SGHVS, FQNEAQ. V shed 4 bases and J shed 8 bases, with 9 bases lying between them. The CDR3 loop spans 13 amino acids. The CDR3 DNA is TGTGCCAGCAGCTGGGACTCGTATTCACCCCTCCACTTT. Protein sequence: CASSWDSYSPLHF. Looking up the rest from reference TRBV7-8 and TRBJ1-6 gives the full variable domain: GAGVSQSPRYKVAKRGQDVALRCDPISGHVSLFWYQQALGQGPEFLTYFQNEAQLDKSGLPSDRFFAERPEGSVSTLKIQRTQQEDSAVYLCASSWDSYSPLHFGNGTRLTVT.

This clonotype appeared many times. The chain combines TRBV6-1 with TRBJ2-7; TRBD2 matches 9 bases. CDR1 is MNHNS, CDR2 SASEGT, per germline. This CDR3 spans 16 amino acids. J was trimmed by 1 base and V by 4 bases; bases with no gene match: 8. The CDR3 DNA reads as TGTGCCAGCAGTGGGGGCGGTAGCGGGAGATCCTACGAGCAGTACTTC. It yields the protein CASSGGGSGRSYEQYF.

This clonotype was observed many times. The gene calls are TRBV28 and TRBJ2-7; D may be TRBD1 (6 bases). V was clipped by 7 bases and J by 5 bases, with 9 bases between them. The germline V gene has CDR1 MDHEN and CDR2 SYDVKM. CDR3 length: 11 residues. DNA for the CDR3: TGTGCCAGCACCGACAGGCACGAGCAGTACTTC. Protein sequence: CASTDRHEQYF.

In its sample, this clonotype was seen many times. The chain employs TRBV12-3 or TRBV12-4 and TRBJ1-5, with D unresolved. The CDR3 has 13 residues. Trimming took 4 bases from V and 4 from J, leaving 8 bases between them. DNA for the CDR3: TGTGCCAGCAGTTGGGCGGGGAATCAGCCCCAGCATTTT. It translates to CASSWAGNQPQHF.

V usage is TRBV11-2 and J usage is TRBJ1-1, with 8 positions matching TRBD1. The CDR3 spans 15 residues. V lost 1 base and J lost 5; bases outside the gene matches: 6. In germline, CDR1 is SGHAT, CDR2 FQNNGV. This chain's CDR3 is CASSLVQGGMTEAFF. DNA of the CDR3: TGTGCCAGCAGCTTAGTACAGGGGGGCATGACTGAAGCTTTCTTT.

The table lists this clonotype with many counts. The V gene is TRBV28, the J gene TRBJ2-7, with D perhaps given as TRBD1 or TRBD2 (5 bases each). Trimming left V 7 bases short and J 6 bases short, with 25 bases between. CDR1 is MDHEN and CDR2 is SYDVKM in the germline V gene. This CDR3 spans 16 amino acids. The DNA for the CDR3 is TGTGCCAGCACCAGAGCTTACGGGACGGGGTTTAGCGAGCAGTACTTC. Encoded protein: CASTRAYGTGFSEQYF.

This clonotype was seen at least ten times. The J gene is TRBJ2-7, the V gene TRBV4-2; 7 positions agree with TRBD2. The CDR3 runs to 15 residues. In germline, CDR1 is LGHNA, CDR2 YNFKEQ. The V gene end was trimmed by 4 bases and the J gene end by 3 bases; junction bases not matched to a gene: 9. The CDR3 protein is CASSRGHGTNYEQYF. CDR3 coding DNA: TGTGCCAGCAGCCGAGGGCACGGGACTAACTACGAGCAGTACTTC.

Many counts were recorded for this clonotype. The chain combines TRBV20-1 with TRBJ2-7; the match to TRBD2 covers 10 bases. Germline CDR1 reads DFQATT; CDR2 reads SNEGSKA (reference sequence). The CDR3 loop spans 15 amino acids. V was pared by 0 bases and J by 6 bases, with 8 bases of the junction left unmatched. CDR3 in amino acids: CSARDLSSGSGEQYF. In nucleotides, the CDR3 is TGCAGTGCTAGAGATTTATCTAGCGGGAGTGGCGAGCAGTACTTC.

The chain couples TRBV12-5 to TRBJ2-5; TRBD1 matches at 7 bases. Germline assignment: CDR1 LGHNT and CDR2 FRNRAP. This CDR3 region has 15 residues. Trimming removed 6 bases from V and 0 bases from J; junction bases left unmatched: 7. CDR3: CASGSGTEYQETQYF. The CDR3 nucleotides read TGTGCTAGTGGATCCGGGACAGAGTACCAAGAGACCCAGTACTTC. The whole variable domain, filled in from reference TRBV12-5 and TRBJ2-5, reads DARVTQTPRHKVTEMGQEVTMRCQPILGHNTVFWYRQTMMQGLELLAYFRNRAPLDDSGMPKDRFSAEMPDATLATLKIQPSEPRDSAVYFCASGSGTEYQETQYFGPGTRLLVL.

The chain links TRBV7-8 to TRBJ2-5, with 7 bases aligning to TRBD1. Per the germline V gene, CDR1 is SGHVS and CDR2 is FQNEAQ. The ends lost 4 bases at V and 5 bases at J; junction bases unmatched: 10. The length of the CDR3 is 15 residues. CDR3 in DNA: TGTGCCAGCAGCTCCGCGACAGGGTGGTCGGAGACCCAGTACTTC. This translates into CASSSATGWSETQYF.

This clonotype was seen at least ten times. Here the CDR3 reads CASRRQVNQPQHF. CDR3 DNA: TGTGCCAGCAGGCGACAGGTGAATCAGCCCCAGCATTTT. The chain recombines TRBV6-1 with TRBJ1-5; tentatively, D is TRBD1 (6 bases). CDR1 is MNHNS, CDR2 SASEGT, per germline. Trimming shortened V by 6 bases and J by 4 bases, and 10 bases separated the two germline ends. This CDR3 is built from 13 residues.

This sequence joins TRBV6-1 and TRBJ2-7; 9 nucleotides align to TRBD2. This CDR3 spans 15 amino acids. The germline gives CDR1 MNHNS, CDR2 SASEGT. J was trimmed by 3 bases and V by 6 bases; bases with no gene match: 9. The CDR3 nucleotides are TGTGCCAGCAGAAACATAGCGGGAGCGAACTACGAGCAGTACTTC. This encodes CASRNIAGANYEQYF.

This clonotype was picked up one time. With a much larger clone just one base away, this may be a read error. The chain is built from TRBV25-1 and TRBJ1-5; tentatively, D is TRBD1 (5 bases). Germline V gene sequence: CDR1 MGHDK, CDR2 SYGVNS. V gave up 4 bases and J gave up 5 bases, with 12 bases separating them. CDR3 length equals 14 residues. CDR3 protein: CASSGGQGDQPQHF. As DNA, the CDR3 is TGTGCCAGCAGTGGGGGTCAGGGCGATCAGCCCCAGCATTTT.

This clonotype appeared many times. This chain uses TRBV7-3 with TRBJ2-6; D might be TRBD1 or TRBD2, each matching 5 bases. The CDR3 totals 14 residues. Trimming pared 8 bases from V and 3 bases from J, leaving 11 bases between. Germline CDR1 and CDR2: SGHTA and FQGTGA. The CDR3 DNA is TGTGCCAGCGGGGCGGGCTTTGGGGCCAACGTCCTGACTTTC. This gives the protein CASGAGFGANVLTF.

This clonotype was picked up many times. The rearrangement uses TRBV6-5 and TRBJ1-1; 7 nucleotides agree with TRBD1. Germline trimming cut 4 bases from V and 4 bases from J; bases unmatched to any gene: 3. Germline V gene data show CDR1 as MNHEY and CDR2 as SVGAGI. This CDR3 contains 13 residues. DNA of the CDR3: TGTGCCAGCAGTTCAACAGGGGCCACTGAAGCTTTCTTT. Its protein product is CASSSTGATEAFF.